Each of the 7 T cell receptor beta chains below was sequenced from the same sample in a study of response to subunit inactivated influenza vaccine. TCRdb passed the RT-PCR reads through MiXCR, listing each CDR3 protein once. The repertoire includes about 540,000 distinct CDR3 sequences, around 25% of them detected once, and about 3% sits in the top ten. These data are also associated with another study on T cells expressing NK-cell markers. That source reports: It was by 5'RACE template switching with UMIs that TCR beta cDNA was made.

The source was CD4+ T cells sorted from PBMCs, collected 11 to 12 days after vaccination. Source of these receptors: a man in his fifties or sixties who received an inactivated influenza vaccine.

The genes are TRBV30 and TRBJ2-3, with D unresolved. CDR1 and CDR2 (germline): GTSNPN, SVGIG (reference sequence). Trimming left V 0 bases short and J 5 bases short, with 18 bases between. The CDR3 runs to 16 residues. The CDR3 DNA is TGTGCCTGGAGTGTAGCCCGGGTATTTTTGGGAGATACGCAGTATTTT. Its translation: CAWSVARVFLGDTQYF.

There are a few counts of this clonotype. V and J are TRBV27 and TRBJ2-7, with 7 positions matching TRBD1. Trimming removed 4 bases from V and 7 bases from J; junction bases left unmatched: 10. This CDR3 comprises 14 residues. Germline-derived CDR1 and CDR2 are MNHEY and SMNVEV (reference sequence). CDR3 DNA: TGTGCCAGCAGTTACGAGGGGGCCTCTTTGGAGCAGTACTTC. Amino acids: CASSYEGASLEQYF.

There are a few counts of this clonotype. This chain uses TRBV7-2 with TRBJ1-2; weak D call: TRBD1 (5 bases). The CDR3 is 13 amino acids. Germline V gives CDR1 SGHTA, CDR2 FQGNSA. The ends were cut back, 5 bases at V and 8 bases at J, with 15 bases in the middle. CDR3: CASSPVGVLGYTF. The CDR3 bases are TGTGCCAGCAGCCCAGTGGGGGTTTTGGGCTACACCTTC.

This clonotype was detected many times. The chain uses TRBV12-3 or TRBV12-4 and TRBJ1-1; a possible D gene is TRBD1 (5 bases). CDR3 length: 13 amino acids. V was trimmed by 2 bases and J by 10 bases, leaving 14 bases between them. CDR3 region: CASSLSGTGGAFF. In DNA form, the CDR3 reads TGTGCCAGCAGTTTAAGCGGGACTGGCGGAGCTTTCTTT.

The V and J genes are TRBV3-1 and TRBJ2-1; tentatively, D is TRBD1 (6 bases). Between the trimmed V and J ends, which lost 1 base and 2 bases, there was a span of 18 bases. CDR3 size: 18 residues. The germline V gene encodes CDR1 LGHDT and CDR2 YNNKEL (reference sequence). This CDR3 is CASSQAPPGVTTYNEQFF. The CDR3 DNA reads TGTGCCAGCAGCCAAGCCCCCCCAGGGGTAACCACCTACAATGAGCAGTTCTTC.

V is TRBV5-1 and J is TRBJ2-1; 13 positions agree with TRBD2. Germline assignment: CDR1 SGHRS and CDR2 YFSETQ. The CDR3 runs 14 residues. V was clipped by 8 bases and J by 12 bases; unmatched bases: 11. The CDR3 nucleotides read TGCGCCAGTTCCGGGACTAGCGGGGCTCGAGGGCAGTTCTTC. Residues: CASSGTSGARGQFF.

This clonotype appeared a few times. The chain joins TRBV18 to TRBJ2-5; D is perhaps TRBD1 or TRBD2 (5 bases each). The germline V and J ends were trimmed by 0 bases and 7 bases, with 15 bases remaining between them. Germline lookup yields CDR1 KGHSH and CDR2 LQKENI. The CDR3 has 15 amino acids. In DNA form, the CDR3 reads TGTGCCAGCTCACCACCTGGGAGACAGAGGGGGACCCAGTACTTC. It codes for CASSPPGRQRGTQYF.